This T cell receptor (beta chain) was recovered during a study of cytomegalovirus exposure and HLA in healthy donors (dated 2017 in TCRdb). Regarding the complete study: An earlier analysis of approximately 590 of the donors reported roughly 300 Gb of sequence data and around 110 million unique TCR beta sequences from about 200 million T cells. About 280 gigabases of sequencing data and 70 million to 100 million unique TCR sequences were included in an early release covering around 650 HLA-typed donors. Among the roughly 400 genotyped donors, approximately 77% belonged to the genetic ancestry cluster associated with self-reported Caucasian donors. The aim of the study was to test whether cataloging public T cell receptors could identify signatures of past pathogen exposure. The T cell repertoires of roughly 660 subjects were profiled by immunosequencing and related to cytomegalovirus serostatus. A separate validation cohort of 100 to 150 different subjects was used in addition to the 666-subject first cohort. To predict cytomegalovirus infection status, the study combined high-throughput TCR immunosequencing, statistical association of individual TCRs with disease status, and machine learning. A later analysis re-examined previously published TCR beta repertoires from just over 650 donors and added high-resolution HLA genotyping to investigate patterns of TCR occurrence. Rather than using new phenotypic data, the later analysis identified candidate immune exposures from TCR beta sequences and from how often those sequences occurred across donors. An earlier analysis of some 500 of the donors applied high-throughput TCR beta sequencing to assess whether each TCR beta V gene segment acted as functional or pseudogenic. Donor age, sex, ethnicity and CMV serostatus were compiled alongside the repertoire data. In a later genetic analysis, genome-wide SNP genotypes for about three fifths of the roughly 670 donors were used, and that subset was treated as a discovery cohort. Every discovery cohort repertoire had been produced on one sequencing platform. HLA typing included class I and class II loci at four-digit resolution. The number of donors typed differed by locus, with roughly 620-640 for A, B, C, DRB1 and DQB1, more than 500 for DQA1, 606 for DPA1, and around 450 for DPB1. Roughly five DR-DQ haplotypes were handled as single units for association and clustering, since linkage in the cohort was strong. Among 300 to 500 genotyped donors of the cohort, an average of roughly 230,000 unique TCR beta nucleotide sequences was sequenced per donor, of which about 19% were non-productive.

Library construction relied on the immunoSEQ multiplex PCR assay. For the multiplex PCR, a mixture combining 60 forward primers for TCR Vbeta segments and 13 reverse primers for TCR Jbeta segments was used. The CDR3 region of rearranged TCR beta genes was amplified from genomic DNA with a multiplex PCR assay. The amplified TCR beta libraries were sequenced on the Illumina HiSeq System as 87-base-pair reads. Per the original workflow: In a later analysis, some 80 million unique TCR beta chains were counted across the 690 or so repertoires, and roughly 10 million of these chains were shared by at least two donors. A nearest-neighbor algorithm error-corrected the raw reads and collapsed the reads into unique sequences, merging closely related sequences to remove PCR and sequencing errors. To assign V, D and J gene segments, CDR3 sequences were aligned to IMGT reference sequences. Each retained sequence needed at least a six-nucleotide match to both a V gene segment and a J gene segment. Rearrangements were called productive when the CDR3 lacked stop codons and stayed in frame with V and J; all others were non-productive. Following IMGT convention, CDR3 was defined as the stretch from the second conserved V-encoded cysteine to the conserved J-encoded phenylalanine. In an earlier analysis of 500 to 650 of the donors, sequences lacking an unambiguous match to a single V gene segment were excluded. An earlier analysis of 587 of the donors called V segments functional above 56.7% productive rearrangements and segregating when the between-donor standard deviation exceeded 5%. A statistical classification framework was built to diagnose cytomegalovirus status from the catalog of TCR beta chain sequences. V and J gene assignment, in a later analysis, came from comparing TCR nucleotide sequences with IMGT/GENE-DB human TR gene sequences. The TCRdist pipeline was used in a later analysis to assign CDR3 sequences and most-parsimonious VDJ recombination scenarios. A later analysis defined each TCR beta chain by its CDR3 amino acid sequence plus V-gene family, and excluded reads lacking a unique V-gene family. In a later analysis, 550 to 650 highly shared, low-generation-probability nucleotide sequences were removed to address suspected cross-contamination and a sequencing artifact. For each public chain, a later analysis derived a clonal expansion index from normalized ranks of inferred template counts within each repertoire. In a later analysis, generation probabilities were computed with a VDJ recombination model fitted to out-of-frame rearrangements, and the resulting probabilities were checked against IGoR. A later analysis scored TCR-TCR, TCR-HLA and TCR-CMV co-occurrence with hypergeometric tests, applying a repertoire-size bias correction to TCR pairs. A later analysis estimated false discovery rates by permuting HLA or CMV assignments 20 times. In a later analysis, co-occurring TCRs were grouped with DBSCAN, and TCRdist sequence similarity was added when clustering was performed within HLA-allele-positive subsets. Repertoires with fewer than 30,000 or more than 120,000 public chains, plus five repertoires with anomalous nucleotide sharing, were excluded from co-occurrence clustering. The table comes from immuneACCESS by way of TCRdb, which keeps in-frame sequences with V and J called. Part of the clones is missing from these tables; in studies checked, under half for an unresolved V gene and the rest for unknown reasons. D and trimming come from the DNA, and the V and J calls and clone size come from that table. The table for this sample lists 95,000 to 110,000 clones; approximately 79% of them were counted only once. The ten largest clones capture roughly 2.3% of the sample.

In total, around 600 healthy bone marrow donors made up the cohort. All cohort members were sampled while nominally healthy, although unrecorded immune exposures were likely present. The donor tested CMV seronegative, placing the donor among the 350 to 400 seronegative members of the cohort. A peripheral blood sample was collected from each donor, and TCR beta sequencing was performed on peripheral blood mononuclear cells. Genomic DNA extraction from the blood cell samples was performed with the Qiagen DNeasy Blood Extraction Kit. V drops 2 bases and J drops 4 bases, leaving 12 bases in between. According to the germline V gene (reference sequence), CDR1 reads SGHAT and CDR2 reads FQDESV. There are 14 amino acids in the CDR3, from cysteine to phenylalanine inclusive. Only the CDR3 DNA is retained, 42 bases long and in frame from the first base. Turning to this clone: Its antigen specificity is not known. The record has no base qualities; no much larger clone is one base away.

Points the paper makes about the study in general: In vitro tests confirmed that a few of the cytomegalovirus-associated TCR beta chains recognize cytomegalovirus antigens. A later analysis associated 15,000 or so TCR beta sequences with specific HLA alleles at a false discovery rate of 0.05. A later analysis found that HLA-associated TCR beta chains were more clonally expanded and had lower generation probabilities than equally common non-associated chains. Several of the top co-occurrence clusters appeared to be linked to parvovirus B19, influenza, CMV and Epstein-Barr virus, according to a later analysis. Some IMGT-functional V segments, including TRBV6-2 and TRBV6-3, could not be distinguished by the 87-base-pair reads and were therefore excluded. Linkage disequilibrium might explain the correlated functional status among segregating V segments, but an unknown experimental factor could not be excluded. Broadly in line with IMGT annotations, most TCR beta V segments showed up in productive rearrangements about 87% or about 30% of the time in an earlier analysis of 450 to 750 of the donors. While some public TCRs were present in many individuals, most TCR sequences turned up only very rarely across donors. CMV serostatus was the only immune exposure information available for the cohort. According to a later analysis, TCR association rates differed among HLA loci, with DRB1 alleles showing the most associated TCRs and HLA-C alleles showing the fewest. Because counts were too low, some 17 rarely observed V segments, including chromosome 9 orphons, were left out of the earlier analysis of approximately 500 of the donors. V-gene and J-gene trimming of TCR beta chains was associated with a missense DCLRE1C variant in a later genetic analysis, and the association was replicated in an independent cohort. According to a later genetic analysis, donors in an Asian-associated ancestry cluster had fewer N-insertions in productive TCRs than the approximately 700-donor mean. In a later analysis, most CMV-associated TCR beta chains were found to appear HLA-restricted, with HLA associations seemingly driven largely by CMV exposure. When HLA alleles, especially DR and DQ, strongly co-occurred, attributing TCR associations to individual alleles was difficult. The cohort was sequenced for TCR beta chains only, and without alpha or paired-chain data the features that could be detected were limited. The authors suggested that the approach could potentially be extended to other disease states and immunological phenotypes. In both the original and validation cohorts, the classifier was reported to diagnose cytomegalovirus status with high specificity and sensitivity. HLA typing was unavailable for some donors at each locus, so association tests used only the typed subset. A further reported finding was that TCR beta sequences accurately predicted the HLA-A and HLA-B alleles for most subjects in the first cohort. A group of highly shared sequence variants was considered likely to be a technical artifact of the sequencing pipeline. A total of some 180 TCR beta chains were listed by the study as associated with cytomegalovirus. Sequencing depth was assumed to be roughly uniform across donors in the presence/absence analyses, though that assumption may not hold.

This TCR was recovered from a man aged 18 to 30 in good health and CMV-seronegative. The sequenced sample consisted of PBMCs. In this chain, TRBV11-1 is recombined with TRBJ2-7; matching of 6 bases hints at TRBD2 as the D gene. The DNA sequence reads TGTGCCAGCAGCTTATGGCAGGGAGGTTACGAGCAGTACTTC. Its coded protein is CASSLWQGGYEQYF.